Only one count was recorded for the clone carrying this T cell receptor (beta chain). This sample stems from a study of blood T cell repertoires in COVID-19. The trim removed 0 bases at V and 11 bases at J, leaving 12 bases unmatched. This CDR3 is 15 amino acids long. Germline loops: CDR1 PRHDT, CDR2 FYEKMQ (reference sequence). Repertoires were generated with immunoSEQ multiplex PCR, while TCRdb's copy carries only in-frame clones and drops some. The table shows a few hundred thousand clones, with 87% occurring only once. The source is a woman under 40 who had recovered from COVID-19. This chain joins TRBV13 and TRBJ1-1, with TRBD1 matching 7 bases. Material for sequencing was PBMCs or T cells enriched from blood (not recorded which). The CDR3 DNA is TGTGCCAGCAGCTTAGGCCGAACAGGACAGGTACGGGCTTTCTTT. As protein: CASSLGRTGQVRAFF.